Below, one TCR beta chain is given with its context. The sample originates from a study of T cells in Graves' hyperthyroidism and ophthalmopathy. The germline gives CDR1 SGHNT, CDR2 YYREEE (reference sequence). Trimming at V came to 0 bases and at J to 3 bases, leaving 6 bases not matched to a gene. This CDR3 has 15 residues. RNA transcripts yielded amplified TCR beta CDR3 regions. The study used the HTBI primer set for a first-round RT-PCR of the TCR CDR3. TCRdb re-analysed the multiplex PCR reads in MiXCR, keeping a single row per CDR3 protein. The repertoire holds under 700,000 distinct CDR3 sequences, about 45% seen once, with about 7.8% in the top ten.

This sequence was found in a woman between 18 and 29 years old with Graves' hyperthyroidism. The chain joins TRBV5-4 to TRBJ2-7; 7 bases are shared with TRBD2. The sample comprised peripheral blood or thyroid tissue (not recorded which). The CDR3: CASSLEASGNYEQYF. The CDR3 DNA sequence: TGTGCCAGCAGCTTGGAGGCTAGCGGTAACTACGAGCAGTACTTC.